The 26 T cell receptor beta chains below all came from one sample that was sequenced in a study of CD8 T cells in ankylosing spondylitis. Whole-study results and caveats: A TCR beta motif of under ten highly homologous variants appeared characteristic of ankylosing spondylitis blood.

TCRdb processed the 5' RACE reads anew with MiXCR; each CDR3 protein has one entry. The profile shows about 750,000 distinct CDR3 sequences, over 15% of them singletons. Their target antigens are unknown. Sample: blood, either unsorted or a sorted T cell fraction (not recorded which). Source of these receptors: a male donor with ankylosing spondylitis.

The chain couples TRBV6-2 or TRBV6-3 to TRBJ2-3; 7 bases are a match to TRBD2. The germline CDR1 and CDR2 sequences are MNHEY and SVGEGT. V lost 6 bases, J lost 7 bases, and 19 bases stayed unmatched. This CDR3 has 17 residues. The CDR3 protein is CASRSGRGGSGSYTQYF. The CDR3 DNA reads TGTGCCAGCAGATCCGGGCGAGGCGGGAGTGGGAGTTATACGCAGTATTTT.

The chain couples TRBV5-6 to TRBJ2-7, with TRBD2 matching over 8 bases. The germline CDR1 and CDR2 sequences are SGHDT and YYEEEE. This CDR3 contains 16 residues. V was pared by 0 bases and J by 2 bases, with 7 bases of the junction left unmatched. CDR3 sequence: CASSLAGGGAAYEQYF. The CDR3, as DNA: TGTGCCAGCAGCTTGGCCGGGGGGGGGGCGGCCTACGAGCAGTACTTC.

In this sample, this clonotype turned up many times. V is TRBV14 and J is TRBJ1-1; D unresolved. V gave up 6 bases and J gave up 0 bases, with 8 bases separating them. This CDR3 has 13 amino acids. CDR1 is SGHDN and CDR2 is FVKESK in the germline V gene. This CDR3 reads CASSRIMNTEAFF. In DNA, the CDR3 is TGTGCCAGCAGTCGTATCATGAACACTGAAGCTTTCTTT.

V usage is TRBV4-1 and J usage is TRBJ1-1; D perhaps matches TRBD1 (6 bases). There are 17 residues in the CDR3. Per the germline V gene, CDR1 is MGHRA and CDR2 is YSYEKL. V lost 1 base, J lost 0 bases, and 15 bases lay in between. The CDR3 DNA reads TGCGCCAGCAGCCAAGCTCACAGGGCGTACATGAACACTGAAGCTTTCTTT. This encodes CASSQAHRAYMNTEAFF.

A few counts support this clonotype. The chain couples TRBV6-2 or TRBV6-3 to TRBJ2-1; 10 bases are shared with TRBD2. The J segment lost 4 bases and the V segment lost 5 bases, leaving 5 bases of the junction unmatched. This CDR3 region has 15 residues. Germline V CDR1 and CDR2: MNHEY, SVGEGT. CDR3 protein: CASSSGRAWYNEQFF. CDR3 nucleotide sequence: TGTGCCAGCAGTAGCGGGAGGGCCTGGTACAATGAGCAGTTCTTC.

CDR3 sequence: CATSDPRPGQVYEQYF. In DNA form, the CDR3 reads TGTGCCACCAGTGACCCTCGTCCGGGACAGGTATACGAGCAGTACTTC. The gene calls are TRBV24-1 and TRBJ2-7; 8 bases align to TRBD1. CDR1 and CDR2 from the germline V gene are KGHDR and SFDVKD. The CDR3 consists of 16 residues. V shed 4 bases, J shed 4 bases, and the junction held 11 bases outside the gene matches.

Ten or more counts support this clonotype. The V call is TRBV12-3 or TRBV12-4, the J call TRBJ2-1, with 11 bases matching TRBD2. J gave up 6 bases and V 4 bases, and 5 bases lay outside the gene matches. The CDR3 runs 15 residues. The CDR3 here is CASSSTSGGTNEQFF. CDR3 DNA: TGTGCCAGCAGTTCCACTAGCGGGGGTACCAATGAGCAGTTCTTC.

The CDR3 protein is CSARDKGLGYGYTF. CDR3 sequence (DNA): TGCAGTGCTAGGGACAAGGGCCTAGGATATGGCTACACCTTC. The chain joins TRBV20-1 to TRBJ1-2; a weak D match, TRBD1 (5 bases). In germline, CDR1 is DFQATT, CDR2 SNEGSKA (reference sequence). With 3 bases removed from V and 5 bases from J, the gap between germline ends came to 16 bases. This CDR3 comprises 14 residues.

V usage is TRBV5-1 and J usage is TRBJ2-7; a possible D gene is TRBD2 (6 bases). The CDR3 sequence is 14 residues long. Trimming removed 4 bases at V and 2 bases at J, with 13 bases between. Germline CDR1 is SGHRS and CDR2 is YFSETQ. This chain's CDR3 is CASSAVGEAYEQYF. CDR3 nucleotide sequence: TGCGCCAGCAGCGCCGTAGGGGAGGCCTACGAGCAGTACTTC.

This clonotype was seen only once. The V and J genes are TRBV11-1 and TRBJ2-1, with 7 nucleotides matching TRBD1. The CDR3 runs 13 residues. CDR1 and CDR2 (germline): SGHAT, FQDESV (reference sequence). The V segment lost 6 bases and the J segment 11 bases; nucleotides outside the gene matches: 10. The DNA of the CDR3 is TGTGCCAGCAGGCCACGACAGGGACCCAAGCAGTTCTTC. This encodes CASRPRQGPKQFF.

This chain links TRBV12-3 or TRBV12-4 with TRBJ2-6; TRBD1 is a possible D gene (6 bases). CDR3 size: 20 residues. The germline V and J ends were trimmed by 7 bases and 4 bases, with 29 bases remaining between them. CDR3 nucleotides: TGTGCCAGCAATTTTATAGGCCTAGTGGGGTACAGGGCCGGGGCCAACGTCCTGACTTTC. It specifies CASNFIGLVGYRAGANVLTF.

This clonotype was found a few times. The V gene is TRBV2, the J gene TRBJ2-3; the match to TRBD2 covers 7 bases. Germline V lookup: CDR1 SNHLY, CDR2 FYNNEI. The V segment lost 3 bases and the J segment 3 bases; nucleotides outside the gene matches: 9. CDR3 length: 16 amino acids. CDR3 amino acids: CASSERGSGGTDTQYF. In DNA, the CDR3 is TGTGCCAGCAGTGAGCGCGGGAGTGGTGGTACAGATACGCAGTATTTT.

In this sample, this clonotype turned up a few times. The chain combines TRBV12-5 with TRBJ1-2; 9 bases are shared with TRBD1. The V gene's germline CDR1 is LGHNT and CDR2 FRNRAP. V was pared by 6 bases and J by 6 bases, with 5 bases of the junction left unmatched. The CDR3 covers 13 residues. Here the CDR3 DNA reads TGTGCTAGTGGGAGGACAGGGGCGAATGGCTACACCTTC. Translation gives CASGRTGANGYTF. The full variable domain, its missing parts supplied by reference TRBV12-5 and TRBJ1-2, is DARVTQTPRHKVTEMGQEVTMRCQPILGHNTVFWYRQTMMQGLELLAYFRNRAPLDDSGMPKDRFSAEMPDATLATLKIQPSEPRDSAVYFCASGRTGANGYTFGSGTRLTVV.

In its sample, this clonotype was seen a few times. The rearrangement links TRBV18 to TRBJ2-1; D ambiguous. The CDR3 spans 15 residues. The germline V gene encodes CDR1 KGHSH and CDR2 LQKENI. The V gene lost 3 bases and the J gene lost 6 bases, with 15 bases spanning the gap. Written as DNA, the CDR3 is TGTGCCAGCTCACCTACGACCACCTTCCTCAATGAGCAGTTCTTC. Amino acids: CASSPTTTFLNEQFF.

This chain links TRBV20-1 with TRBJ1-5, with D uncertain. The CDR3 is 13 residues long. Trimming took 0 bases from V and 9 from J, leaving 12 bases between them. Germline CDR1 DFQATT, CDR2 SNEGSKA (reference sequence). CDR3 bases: TGCAGTGCTAGAGATCAGCCCGGCGGGCCCCAGCATTTT. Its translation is CSARDQPGGPQHF.

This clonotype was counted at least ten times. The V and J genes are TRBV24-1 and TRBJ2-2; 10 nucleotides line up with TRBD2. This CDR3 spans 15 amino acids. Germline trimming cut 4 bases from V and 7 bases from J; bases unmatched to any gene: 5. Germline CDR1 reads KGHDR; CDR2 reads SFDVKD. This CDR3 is CATSESGGEIGELFF. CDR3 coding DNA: TGTGCCACCAGTGAAAGCGGGGGGGAAATCGGGGAGCTGTTTTTT.

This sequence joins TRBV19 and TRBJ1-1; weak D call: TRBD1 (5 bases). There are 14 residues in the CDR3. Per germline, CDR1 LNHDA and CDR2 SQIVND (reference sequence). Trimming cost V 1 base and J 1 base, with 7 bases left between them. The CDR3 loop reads CASSIGDPNTEAFF. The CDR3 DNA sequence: TGTGCCAGTAGTATAGGGGACCCGAACACTGAAGCTTTCTTT.

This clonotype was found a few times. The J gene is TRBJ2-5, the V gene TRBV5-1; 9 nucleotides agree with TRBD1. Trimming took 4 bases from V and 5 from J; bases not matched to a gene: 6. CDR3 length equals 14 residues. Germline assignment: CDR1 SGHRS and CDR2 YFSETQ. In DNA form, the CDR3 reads TGCGCCAGCAGCACCGGGACAGGGTTTGAGACCCAGTACTTC. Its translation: CASSTGTGFETQYF.

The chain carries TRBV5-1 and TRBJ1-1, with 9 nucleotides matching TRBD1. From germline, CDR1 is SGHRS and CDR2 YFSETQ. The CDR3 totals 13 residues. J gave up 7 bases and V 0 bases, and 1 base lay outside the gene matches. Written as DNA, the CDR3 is TGCGCCAGCAGCTTGGAGGGACAGGGTGAAGCTTTCTTT. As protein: CASSLEGQGEAFF.

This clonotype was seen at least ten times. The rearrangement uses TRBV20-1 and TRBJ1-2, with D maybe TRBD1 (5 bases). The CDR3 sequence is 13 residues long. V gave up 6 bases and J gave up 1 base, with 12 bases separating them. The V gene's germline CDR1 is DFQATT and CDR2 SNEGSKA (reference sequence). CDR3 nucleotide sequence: TGCAGTGCCTTGGGAGGGGATAACTATGGCTACACCTTC. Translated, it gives CSALGGDNYGYTF.

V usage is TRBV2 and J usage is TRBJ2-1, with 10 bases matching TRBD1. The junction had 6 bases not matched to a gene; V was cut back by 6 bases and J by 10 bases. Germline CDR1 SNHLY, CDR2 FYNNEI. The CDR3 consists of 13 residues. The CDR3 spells CASSRQGAGEQFF. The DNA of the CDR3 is TGTGCCAGCAGCAGACAGGGGGCGGGGGAGCAGTTCTTC.

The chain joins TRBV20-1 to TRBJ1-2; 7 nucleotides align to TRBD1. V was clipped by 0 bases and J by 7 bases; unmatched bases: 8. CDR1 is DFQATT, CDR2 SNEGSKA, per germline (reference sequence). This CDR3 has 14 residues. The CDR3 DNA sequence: TGCAGTGCTAGAGATGTCGGGCAGGGGGGTGGCTACACCTTC. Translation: CSARDVGQGGGYTF.

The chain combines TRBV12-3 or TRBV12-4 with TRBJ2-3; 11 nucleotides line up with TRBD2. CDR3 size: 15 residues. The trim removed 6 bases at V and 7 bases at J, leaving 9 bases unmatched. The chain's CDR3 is CASSQLAGVTNTQYF. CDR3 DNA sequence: TGTGCCAGCAGCCAACTAGCGGGAGTTACGAATACGCAGTATTTT.

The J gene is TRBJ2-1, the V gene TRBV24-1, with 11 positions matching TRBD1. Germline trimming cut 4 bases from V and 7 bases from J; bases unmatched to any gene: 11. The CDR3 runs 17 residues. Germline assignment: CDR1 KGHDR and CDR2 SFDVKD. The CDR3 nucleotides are TGTGCCACCAGTGACCAAGGACAGGGGGCTAGTAGTAATGAGCAGTTCTTC. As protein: CATSDQGQGASSNEQFF.

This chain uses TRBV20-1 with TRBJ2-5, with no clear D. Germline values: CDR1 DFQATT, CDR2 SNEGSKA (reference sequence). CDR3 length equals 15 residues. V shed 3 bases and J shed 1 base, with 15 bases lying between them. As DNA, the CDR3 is TGCAGTGCTAGGGCTCCGTCCAAGCGCCAAGAGACCCAGTACTTC. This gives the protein CSARAPSKRQETQYF.

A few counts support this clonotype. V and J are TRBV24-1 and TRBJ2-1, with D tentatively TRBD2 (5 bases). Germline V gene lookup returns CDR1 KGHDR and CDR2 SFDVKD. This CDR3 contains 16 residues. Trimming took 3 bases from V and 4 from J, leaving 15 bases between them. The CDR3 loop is CATSDERENPYNEQFF. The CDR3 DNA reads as TGTGCCACCAGTGATGAAAGGGAGAATCCATACAATGAGCAGTTCTTC.